This T cell receptor (beta chain) came from a study of T cells in Graves' hyperthyroidism and ophthalmopathy. Overall study: Peripheral blood collection took place at initial diagnosis, before any treatment.

In making diagnoses, clinical symptoms, serum thyroxine and TRAb, thyroid ultrasound and orbital computed tomography were all used. This clonotype was seen ten or more times. Its antigen is not known. V shed 6 bases, J shed 10 bases, and the junction held 10 bases outside the gene matches. CDR1 is MDHEN and CDR2 is SYDVKM in the germline V gene. The CDR3 is 14 amino acids. Study findings and constraints: By a 13 V-J model, ophthalmopathy was set apart from stable hyperthyroidism. Before onset, ophthalmopathy was predicted by the model a median roughly 6.8 months earlier.

Regions amplified from RNA transcripts were the TCR beta CDR3 regions. Initially, a first-round RT-PCR of the TCR CDR3 employed the HTBI primer set. Using its own MiXCR run on the multiplex PCR reads, TCRdb lists one record per CDR3 protein. This sample has more than 500,000 distinct CDR3 sequences, with around 16% found just once. This TCR came from a woman aged 25 to 39 with Graves' ophthalmopathy. V usage is TRBV28 and J usage is TRBJ2-1, with 9 bases fitting TRBD2. The sequenced sample was blood. The CDR3 reads CASSGTSGYLEQFF. The CDR3 DNA follows: TGTGCCAGCAGCGGCACTAGCGGGTACTTGGAGCAGTTCTTC. Using reference TRBV28 and TRBJ2-1 for the parts outside the CDR3, the full variable domain is DVKVTQSSRYLVKRTGEKVFLECVQDMDHENMFWYRQDPGLGLRLIYFSYDVKMKEKGDIPEGYSVSREKKERFSLILESASTNQTSMYLCASSGTSGYLEQFFGPGTRLTVL.